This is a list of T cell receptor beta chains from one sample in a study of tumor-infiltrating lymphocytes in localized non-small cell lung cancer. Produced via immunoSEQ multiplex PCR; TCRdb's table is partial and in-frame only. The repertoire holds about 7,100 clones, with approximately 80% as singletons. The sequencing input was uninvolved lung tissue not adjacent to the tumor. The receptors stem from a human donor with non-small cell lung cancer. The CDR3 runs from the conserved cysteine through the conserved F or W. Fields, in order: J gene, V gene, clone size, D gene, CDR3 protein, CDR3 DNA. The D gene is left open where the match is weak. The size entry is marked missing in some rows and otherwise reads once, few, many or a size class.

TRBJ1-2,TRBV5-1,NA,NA,CASKGITNYGYTF,TGCGCCAGCAAGGGCATTACTAACTATGGCTACACCTTC
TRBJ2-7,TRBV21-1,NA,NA,CASSKVEIPGTVLEQYF,TGTGCCAGCAGCAAAGTGGAAATCCCTGGGACAGTTTTAGAGCAGTACTTC
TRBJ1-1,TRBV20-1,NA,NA,CSAGARGTFF,TGCAGTGCCGGGGCCCGGGGGACTTTCTTT
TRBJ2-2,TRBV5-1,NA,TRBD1,CASSLEVTGGDTGELFF,TGCGCCAGCAGCTTGGAGGTGACAGGGGGGGACACCGGGGAGCTGTTTTTT
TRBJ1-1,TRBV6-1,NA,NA,CASGGGDTEAFF,TGTGCCAGCGGCGGAGGGGACACTGAAGCTTTCTTT
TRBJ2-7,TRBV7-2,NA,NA,CASSQGTTTDEQYF,TGTGCCAGCAGCCAAGGGACAACGACAGACGAGCAGTACTTC
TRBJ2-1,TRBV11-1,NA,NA,CASSFLPASPGSNEQFF,TGTGCCAGCAGCTTCCTACCCGCGTCCCCCGGGAGCAATGAGCAGTTCTTC
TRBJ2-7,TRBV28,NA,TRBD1,CASSKSQGAREQYF,TGTGCCAGCAGTAAAAGCCAGGGGGCGCGCGAGCAGTACTTC
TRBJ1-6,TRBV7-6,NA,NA,CASSLFSNSPLHF,TGTGCCAGCAGCTTGTTTTCGAATTCACCCCTCCACTTT
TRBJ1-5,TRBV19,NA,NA,CASSLREGRNQPQHF,TGTGCCAGTAGCCTGAGGGAGGGTCGCAATCAGCCCCAGCATTTT
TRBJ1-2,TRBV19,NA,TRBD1,CASSMGQIRYGYTF,TGTGCCAGTAGTATGGGACAGATTCGGTATGGCTACACCTTC
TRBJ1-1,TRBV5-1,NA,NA,CASRKEWGDTEAFF,TGCGCCAGCAGGAAAGAATGGGGGGACACTGAAGCTTTCTTT
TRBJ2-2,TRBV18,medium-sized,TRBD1,CASSPGTGSIGELFF,TGTGCCAGCTCACCTGGGACAGGGTCTATCGGGGAGCTGTTTTTT
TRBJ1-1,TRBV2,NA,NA,CASTQGENTEAFF,TGTGCCAGCACTCAAGGGGAGAACACTGAAGCTTTCTTT
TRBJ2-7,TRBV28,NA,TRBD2,CASSPPLAGAYEQYF,TGTGCCAGCAGCCCACCCTTAGCGGGAGCCTACGAGCAGTACTTC
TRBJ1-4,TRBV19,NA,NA,CASSIESGEKLFF,TGTGCCAGTAGTATAGAGTCTGGCGAAAAACTGTTTTTT
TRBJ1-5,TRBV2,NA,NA,CASSVQEGQPQHF,TGTGCCAGCAGCGTACAGGAGGGTCAGCCCCAGCATTTT
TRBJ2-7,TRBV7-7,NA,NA,CASREGDEQYF,TGTGCTAGCAGAGAGGGGGATGAGCAGTACTTC
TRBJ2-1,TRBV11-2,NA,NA,CASSLRGIEFF,TGTGCCAGCAGCTTAAGAGGGATAGAGTTCTTC
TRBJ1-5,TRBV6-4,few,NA,CASSDRARAVQPQHF,TGTGCCAGCAGTGACCGGGCCAGGGCGGTTCAGCCCCAGCATTTT
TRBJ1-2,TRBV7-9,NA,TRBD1,CAIQGGGEGYTF,TGTGCCATCCAAGGGGGCGGTGAGGGCTACACCTTC
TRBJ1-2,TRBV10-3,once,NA,CASSEGTYGYTF,TGTGCCAGCAGTGAGGGAACCTATGGCTACACCTTC
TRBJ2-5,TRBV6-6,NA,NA,CATGEGSGRSETQYF,TGTGCCACAGGGGAGGGTTCTGGCCGTTCGGAGACCCAGTACTTC
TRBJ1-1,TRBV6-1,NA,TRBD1,CASSPTQGASEAFF,TGTGCCAGCAGCCCCACGCAGGGGGCGTCTGAAGCTTTCTTT
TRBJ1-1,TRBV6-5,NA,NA,CASSVTGYGREAFF,TGTGCCAGCAGCGTGACAGGTTATGGTCGAGAAGCTTTCTTT
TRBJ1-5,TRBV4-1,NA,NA,CASSQEGTGEQPQHF,TGCGCCAGCAGCCAAGAGGGCACGGGGGAACAGCCCCAGCATTTT
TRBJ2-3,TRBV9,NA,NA,CASSPRREGDTQYF,TGTGCCAGCAGCCCTCGTAGGGAAGGCGATACGCAGTATTTT
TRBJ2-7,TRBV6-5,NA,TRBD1,CASSPRGPHHEQYF,TGTGCCAGCAGCCCCAGGGGGCCCCACCACGAGCAGTACTTC
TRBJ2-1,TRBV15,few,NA,CATSKGGGQGNEQFF,TGTGCCACCAGCAAGGGAGGGGGGCAGGGGAATGAGCAGTTCTTC
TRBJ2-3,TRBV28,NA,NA,CASSLPGLNTDTQYF,TGTGCCAGCAGTTTACCGGGACTTAACACAGATACGCAGTATTTT
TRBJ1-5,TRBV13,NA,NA,CASSSRSGNQPQHF,TGTGCCAGCAGCTCCCGTTCAGGAAATCAGCCCCAGCATTTT
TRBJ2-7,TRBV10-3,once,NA,CASRGSLGREQYF,TGTGCCTCACGGGGATCACTGGGCCGCGAGCAGTACTTC
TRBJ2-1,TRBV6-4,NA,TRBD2,CASSDSGAIYNEQFF,TGTGCCAGCAGTGATAGCGGGGCCATCTACAATGAGCAGTTCTTC
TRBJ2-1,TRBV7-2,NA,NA,CASSLGGTINEQFF,TGTGCCAGCAGCTTAGGGGGTACTATCAATGAGCAGTTCTTC
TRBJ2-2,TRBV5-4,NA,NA,CASSFDTGELFF,TGTGCCAGCAGCTTTGACACCGGGGAGCTGTTTTTT
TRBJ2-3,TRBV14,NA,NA,CASRGGSGRSTDTQYF,TGTGCCAGCAGGGGAGGTTCCGGGAGAAGCACAGATACGCAGTATTTT